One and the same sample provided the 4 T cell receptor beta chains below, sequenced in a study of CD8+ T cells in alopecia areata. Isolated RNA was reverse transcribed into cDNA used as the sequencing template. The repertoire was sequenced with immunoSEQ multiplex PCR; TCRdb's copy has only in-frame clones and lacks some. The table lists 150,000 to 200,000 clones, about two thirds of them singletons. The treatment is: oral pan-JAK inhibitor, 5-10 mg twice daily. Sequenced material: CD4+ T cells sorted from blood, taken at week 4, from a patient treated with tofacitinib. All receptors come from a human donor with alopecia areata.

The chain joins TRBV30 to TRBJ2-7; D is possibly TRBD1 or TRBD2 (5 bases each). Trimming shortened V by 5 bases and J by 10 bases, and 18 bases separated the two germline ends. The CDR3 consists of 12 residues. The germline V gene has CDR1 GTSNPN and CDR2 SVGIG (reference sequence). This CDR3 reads CAWDRDRTKQYF. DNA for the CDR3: TGTGCCTGGGACCGGGACCGCACGAAACAGTACTTC.

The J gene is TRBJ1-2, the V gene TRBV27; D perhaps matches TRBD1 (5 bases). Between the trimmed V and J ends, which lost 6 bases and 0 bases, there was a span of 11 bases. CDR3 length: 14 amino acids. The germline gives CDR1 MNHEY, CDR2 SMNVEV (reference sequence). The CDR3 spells CASRAGASNYGYTF. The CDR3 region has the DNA TGTGCCAGCAGGGCCGGGGCGTCTAACTATGGCTACACCTTC.

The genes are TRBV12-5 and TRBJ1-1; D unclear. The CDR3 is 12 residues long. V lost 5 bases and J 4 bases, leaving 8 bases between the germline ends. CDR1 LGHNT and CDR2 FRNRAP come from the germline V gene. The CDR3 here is CASGDPPTEAFF. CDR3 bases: TGTGCTAGTGGTGATCCGCCCACTGAAGCTTTCTTT.

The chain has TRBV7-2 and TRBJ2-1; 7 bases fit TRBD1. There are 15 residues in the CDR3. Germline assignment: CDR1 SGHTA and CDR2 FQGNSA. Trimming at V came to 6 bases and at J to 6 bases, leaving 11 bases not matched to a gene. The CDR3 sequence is CASSRGQALSNEQFF. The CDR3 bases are TGTGCCAGCAGTCGAGGACAGGCCCTTAGCAATGAGCAGTTCTTC.